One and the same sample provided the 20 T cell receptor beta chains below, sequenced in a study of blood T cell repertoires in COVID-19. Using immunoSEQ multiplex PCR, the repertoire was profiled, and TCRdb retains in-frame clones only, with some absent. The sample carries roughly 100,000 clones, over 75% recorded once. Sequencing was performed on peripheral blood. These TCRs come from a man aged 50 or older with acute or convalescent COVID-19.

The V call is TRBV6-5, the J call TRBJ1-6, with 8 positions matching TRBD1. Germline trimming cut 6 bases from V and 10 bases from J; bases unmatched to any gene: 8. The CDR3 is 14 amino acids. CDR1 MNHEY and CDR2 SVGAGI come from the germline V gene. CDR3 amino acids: CASSLDRDGSPLHF. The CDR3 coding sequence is TGTGCCAGCAGCCTGGACAGGGATGGGTCACCCCTCCACTTT.

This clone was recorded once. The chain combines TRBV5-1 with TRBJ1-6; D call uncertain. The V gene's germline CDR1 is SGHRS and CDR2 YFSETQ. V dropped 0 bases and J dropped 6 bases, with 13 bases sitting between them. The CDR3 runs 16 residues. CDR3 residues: CASSLVPGGGNSPLHF. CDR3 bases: TGCGCCAGCAGCTTGGTTCCAGGAGGTGGTAATTCACCCCTCCACTTT. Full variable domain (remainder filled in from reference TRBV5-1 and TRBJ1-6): KAGVTQTPRYLIKTRGQQVTLSCSPISGHRSVSWYQQTPGQGLQFLFEYFSETQRNKGNFPGRFSGRQFSNSRSEMNVSTLELGDSALYLCASSLVPGGGNSPLHFGNGTRLTVT.

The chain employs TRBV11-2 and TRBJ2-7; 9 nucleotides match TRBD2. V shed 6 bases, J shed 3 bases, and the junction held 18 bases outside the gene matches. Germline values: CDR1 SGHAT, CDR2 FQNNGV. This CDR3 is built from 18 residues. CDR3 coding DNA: TGTGCCAGCAGTTACGAGTTGCGGGGGGGCGGTTTGGGCTACGAGCAGTACTTC. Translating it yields CASSYELRGGGLGYEQYF.

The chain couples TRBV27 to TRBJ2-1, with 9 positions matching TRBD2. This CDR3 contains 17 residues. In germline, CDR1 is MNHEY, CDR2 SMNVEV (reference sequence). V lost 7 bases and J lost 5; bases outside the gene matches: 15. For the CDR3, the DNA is TGTGCCAGCACTGACCCCAGACTAGCGGCTTTTCACAATGAGCAGTTCTTC. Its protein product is CASTDPRLAAFHNEQFF.

CDR3 in DNA: TGTGCCAGCAGTGATCCGCACAGCCGCCATAAAGAGACCCAGTACTTC. It encodes CASSDPHSRHKETQYF. The chain combines TRBV25-1 with TRBJ2-5; no clear D. CDR3 length equals 16 residues. V lost 3 bases and J 3 bases, leaving 17 bases between the germline ends. Germline V gene data show CDR1 as MGHDK and CDR2 as SYGVNS.

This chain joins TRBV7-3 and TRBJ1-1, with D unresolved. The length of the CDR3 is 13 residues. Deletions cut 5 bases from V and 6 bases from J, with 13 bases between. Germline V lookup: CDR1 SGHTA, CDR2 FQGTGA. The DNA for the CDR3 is TGTGCCAGCAGCCTTTCGGCGGGAGCTGAAGCTTTCTTT. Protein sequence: CASSLSAGAEAFF. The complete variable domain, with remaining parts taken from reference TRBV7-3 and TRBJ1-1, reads GAGVSQTPSNKVTEKGKYVELRCDPISGHTALYWYRQSLGQGPEFLIYFQGTGAADDSGLPNDRFFAVRPEGSVSTLKIQRTERGDSAVYLCASSLSAGAEAFFGQGTRLTVV.

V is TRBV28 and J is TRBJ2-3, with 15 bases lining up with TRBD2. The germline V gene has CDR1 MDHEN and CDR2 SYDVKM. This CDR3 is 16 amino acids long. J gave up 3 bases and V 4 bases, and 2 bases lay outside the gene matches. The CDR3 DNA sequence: TGTGCCAGCAGTTCCGGACTAGCGGGAGGGACAGATACGCAGTATTTT. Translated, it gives CASSSGLAGGTDTQYF.

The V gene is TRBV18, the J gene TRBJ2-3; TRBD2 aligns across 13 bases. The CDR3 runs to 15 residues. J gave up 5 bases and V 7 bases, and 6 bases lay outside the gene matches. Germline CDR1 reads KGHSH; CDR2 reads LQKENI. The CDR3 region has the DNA TGTGCCAGCTTGGGACTAGCGGGACGTGTAGATACGCAGTATTTT. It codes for CASLGLAGRVDTQYF.

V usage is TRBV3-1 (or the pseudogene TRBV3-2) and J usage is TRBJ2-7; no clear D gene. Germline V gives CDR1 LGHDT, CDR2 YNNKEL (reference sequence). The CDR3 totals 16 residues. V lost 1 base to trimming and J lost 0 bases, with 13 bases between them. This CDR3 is CASSQAYRRYSYEQYF. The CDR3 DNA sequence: TGTGCCAGCAGCCAAGCCTACCGCCGCTACTCCTACGAGCAGTACTTC.

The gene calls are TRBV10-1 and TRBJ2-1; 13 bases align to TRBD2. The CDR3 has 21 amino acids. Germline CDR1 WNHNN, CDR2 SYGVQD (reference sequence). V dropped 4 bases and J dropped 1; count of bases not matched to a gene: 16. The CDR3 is CASSGLNWTSGGIRSYNEQFF. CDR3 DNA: TGCGCCAGCAGTGGTCTTAACTGGACTAGCGGGGGCATAAGATCCTACAATGAGCAGTTCTTC.

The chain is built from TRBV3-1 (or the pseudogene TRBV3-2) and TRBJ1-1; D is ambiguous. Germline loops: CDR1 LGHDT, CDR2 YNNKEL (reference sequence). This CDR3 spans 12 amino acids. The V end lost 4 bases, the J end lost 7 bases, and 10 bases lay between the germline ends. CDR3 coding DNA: TGTGCCAGCAGCCCCCCGGGGAATGAAGCTTTCTTT. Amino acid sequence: CASSPPGNEAFF.

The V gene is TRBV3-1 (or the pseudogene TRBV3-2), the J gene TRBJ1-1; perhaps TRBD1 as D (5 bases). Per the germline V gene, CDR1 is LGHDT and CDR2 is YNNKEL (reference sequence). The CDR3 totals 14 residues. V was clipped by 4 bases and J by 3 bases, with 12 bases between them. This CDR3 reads CASSPLAGDTEAFF. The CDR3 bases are TGTGCCAGCAGCCCCCTCGCGGGGGACACTGAAGCTTTCTTT.

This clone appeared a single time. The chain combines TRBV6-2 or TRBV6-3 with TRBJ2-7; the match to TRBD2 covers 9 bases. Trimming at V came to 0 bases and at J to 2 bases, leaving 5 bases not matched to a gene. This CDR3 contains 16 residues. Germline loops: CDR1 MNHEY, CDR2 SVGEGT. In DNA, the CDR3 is TGTGCCAGCAGTTACTCGAATCTAGCGGGGACCTACGAGCAGTACTTC. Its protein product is CASSYSNLAGTYEQYF.

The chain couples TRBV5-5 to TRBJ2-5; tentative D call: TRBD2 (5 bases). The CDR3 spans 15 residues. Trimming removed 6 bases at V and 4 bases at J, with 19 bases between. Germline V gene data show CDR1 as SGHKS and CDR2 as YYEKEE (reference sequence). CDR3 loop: CASIHSRGPIETQYF. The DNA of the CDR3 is TGTGCCAGCATACATTCGCGAGGGCCAATAGAGACCCAGTACTTC.

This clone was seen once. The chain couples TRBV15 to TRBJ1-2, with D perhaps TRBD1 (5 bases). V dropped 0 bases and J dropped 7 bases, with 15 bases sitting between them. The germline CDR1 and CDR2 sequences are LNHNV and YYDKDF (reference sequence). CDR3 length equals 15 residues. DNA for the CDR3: TGTGCCACCAGCAGAGATCAACCCCTCGGGGGTGGCTACACCTTC. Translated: CATSRDQPLGGGYTF. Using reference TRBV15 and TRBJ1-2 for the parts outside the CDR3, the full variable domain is DAMVIQNPRYQVTQFGKPVTLSCSQTLNHNVMYWYQQKSSQAPKLLFHYYDKDFNNEADTPDNFQSRRPNTSFCFLDIRSPGLGDTAMYLCATSRDQPLGGGYTFGSGTRLTVV.

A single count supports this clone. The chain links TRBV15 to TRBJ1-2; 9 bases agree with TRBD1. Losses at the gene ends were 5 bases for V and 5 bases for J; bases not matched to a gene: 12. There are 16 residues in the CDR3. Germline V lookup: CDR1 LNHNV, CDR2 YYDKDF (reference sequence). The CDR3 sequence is CATSPGVGQGNYGYTF. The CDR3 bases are TGTGCCACCAGCCCAGGAGTCGGACAGGGGAATTATGGCTACACCTTC. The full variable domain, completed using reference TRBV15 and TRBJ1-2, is DAMVIQNPRYQVTQFGKPVTLSCSQTLNHNVMYWYQQKSSQAPKLLFHYYDKDFNNEADTPDNFQSRRPNTSFCFLDIRSPGLGDTAMYLCATSPGVGQGNYGYTFGSGTRLTVV.

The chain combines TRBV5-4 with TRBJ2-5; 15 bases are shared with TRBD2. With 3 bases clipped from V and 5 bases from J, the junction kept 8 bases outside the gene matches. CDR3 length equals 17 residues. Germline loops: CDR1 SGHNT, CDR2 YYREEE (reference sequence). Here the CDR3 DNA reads TGTGCCAGCAGCTCAGGGACTAGCGGGGGGCAATTGGAGACCCAGTACTTC. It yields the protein CASSSGTSGGQLETQYF.

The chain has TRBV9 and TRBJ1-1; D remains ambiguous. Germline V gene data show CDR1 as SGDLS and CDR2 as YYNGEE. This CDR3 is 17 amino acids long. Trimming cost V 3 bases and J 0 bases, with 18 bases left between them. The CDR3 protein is CASSAPMGGPMNTEAFF. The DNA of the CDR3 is TGTGCCAGCAGCGCACCCATGGGAGGCCCCATGAACACTGAAGCTTTCTTT.

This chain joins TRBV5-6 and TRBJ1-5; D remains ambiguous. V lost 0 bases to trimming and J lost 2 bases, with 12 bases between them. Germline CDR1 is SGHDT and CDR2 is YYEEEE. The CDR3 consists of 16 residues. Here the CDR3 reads CASSLVSGMGNQPQHF. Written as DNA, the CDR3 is TGTGCCAGCAGCTTGGTATCGGGGATGGGCAATCAGCCCCAGCATTTT.

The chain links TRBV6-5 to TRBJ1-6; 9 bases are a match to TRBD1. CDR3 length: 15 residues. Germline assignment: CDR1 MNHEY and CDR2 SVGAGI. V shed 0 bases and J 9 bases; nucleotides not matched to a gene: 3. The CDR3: CASSYSGQGGSPLHF. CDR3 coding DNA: TGTGCCAGCAGTTACTCGGGACAGGGCGGTTCACCCCTCCACTTT.